The present T cell receptor beta chain was sequenced within a study of T-cell reconstitution after alpha-beta-depleted transplantation in children. Study-wide results and limits: T-cell counts and diversity at one year post-transplant came mainly from newly produced T cells.

Regarding this clonotype: Its antigen is not known.

CDR1 is LNHNV and CDR2 is YYDKDF in the germline V gene (reference sequence). The CDR3 consists of 17 residues. Deletions cut 1 base from V and 4 bases from J, with 19 bases between. Unique molecular identifiers tagged the TCRbeta library. TCRdb reanalysed the PCR reads using MiXCR and keeps one entry per CDR3 protein. The sample has approximately 980,000 distinct CDR3 sequences; roughly 29% are singletons. The chain combines TRBV15 with TRBJ1-2; no definite D call. Sequenced material: PBMCs, mostly from graft donor cells, taken 360 days after TCRalphabeta/CD19-depleted stem cell transplant. This receptor was identified in a boy younger than two who had a stem cell transplant for SCID, so the T cells may come from the graft donor. CDR3 residues: CATSRVPWFKGSYGYTF. Written as DNA, the CDR3 is TGTGCCACCAGCAGAGTCCCGTGGTTTAAAGGGTCCTATGGCTACACCTTC.